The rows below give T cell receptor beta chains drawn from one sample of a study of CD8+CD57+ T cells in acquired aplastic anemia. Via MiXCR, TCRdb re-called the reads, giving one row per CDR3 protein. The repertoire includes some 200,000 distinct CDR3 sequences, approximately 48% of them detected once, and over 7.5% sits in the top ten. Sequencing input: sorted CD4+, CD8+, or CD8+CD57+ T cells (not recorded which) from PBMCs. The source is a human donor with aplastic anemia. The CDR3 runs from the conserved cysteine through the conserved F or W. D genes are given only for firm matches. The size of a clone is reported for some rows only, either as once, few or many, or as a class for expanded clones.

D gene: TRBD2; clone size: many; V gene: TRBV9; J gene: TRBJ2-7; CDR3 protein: CASSVEASGSSYEQYF; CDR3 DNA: TGTGCCAGCAGCGTAGAGGCTAGCGGGTCCTCCTACGAGCAGTACTTC
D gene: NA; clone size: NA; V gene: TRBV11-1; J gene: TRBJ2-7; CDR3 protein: CASSSWGYEQYF; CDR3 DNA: TGTGCCAGCAGCTCGTGGGGTTACGAGCAGTACTTC
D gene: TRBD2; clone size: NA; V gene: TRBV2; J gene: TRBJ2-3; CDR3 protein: CASSTSGGVKDTQYF; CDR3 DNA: TGTGCCAGCAGTACTAGCGGGGGGGTGAAAGATACGCAGTATTTT
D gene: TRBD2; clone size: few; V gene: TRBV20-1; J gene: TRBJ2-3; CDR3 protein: CSARDISGSVDTQYF; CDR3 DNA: TGCAGTGCTAGAGATATAAGCGGGAGCGTCGATACGCAGTATTTT
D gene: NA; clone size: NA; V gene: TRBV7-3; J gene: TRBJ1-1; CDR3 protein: CASSATVNTEAFF; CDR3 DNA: TGTGCCAGCAGCGCGACAGTGAACACTGAAGCTTTCTTT
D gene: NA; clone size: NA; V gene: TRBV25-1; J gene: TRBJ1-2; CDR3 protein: CASSEYTPYGYTF; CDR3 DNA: TGTGCCAGCAGTGAATATACCCCCTATGGCTACACCTTC
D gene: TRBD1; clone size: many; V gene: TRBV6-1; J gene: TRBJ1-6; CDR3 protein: CASRGTGSSPLHF; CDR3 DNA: TGTGCCAGCAGGGGGACAGGAAGTTCACCCCTCCACTTT
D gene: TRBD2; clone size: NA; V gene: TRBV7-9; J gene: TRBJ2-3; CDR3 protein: CASSNRDYPCF; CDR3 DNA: TGTGCCAGCAGCAATCGGGACTACCCATGTTTT
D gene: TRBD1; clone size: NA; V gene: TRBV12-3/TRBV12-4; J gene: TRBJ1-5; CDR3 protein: CASSTGQGVSQPQHF; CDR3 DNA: TGTGCCAGCAGTACGGGACAGGGGGTTTCTCAGCCCCAGCATTTT
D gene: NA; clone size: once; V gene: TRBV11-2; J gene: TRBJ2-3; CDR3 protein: CASSYLWSADTQYF; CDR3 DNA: TGTGCCAGCAGCTACTTGTGGAGTGCAGATACGCAGTATTTT
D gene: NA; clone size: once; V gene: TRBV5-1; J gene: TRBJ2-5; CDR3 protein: CASSLDRGGLQETQYF; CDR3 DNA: TGCGCCAGCAGCTTGGATCGCGGGGGCCTTCAAGAGACCCAGTACTTC
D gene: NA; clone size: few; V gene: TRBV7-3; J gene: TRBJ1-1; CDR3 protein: CASSRWELRTSTEAFF; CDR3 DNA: TGCGCCAGCAGCCGTTGGGAATTGAGGACGAGCACTGAAGCTTTCTTT
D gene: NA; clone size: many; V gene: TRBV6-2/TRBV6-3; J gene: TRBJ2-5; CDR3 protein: CASHKILGGETQYF; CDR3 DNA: TGTGCCAGCCACAAGATCCTAGGGGGAGAGACCCAGTACTTC
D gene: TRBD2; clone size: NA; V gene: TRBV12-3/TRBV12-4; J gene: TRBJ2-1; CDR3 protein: CASSFGLAGGAEQFF; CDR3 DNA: TGTGCCAGCAGTTTCGGGCTAGCGGGAGGCGCTGAGCAGTTCTTC
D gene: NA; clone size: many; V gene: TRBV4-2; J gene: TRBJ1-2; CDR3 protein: CASSQGDPGGYGYTF; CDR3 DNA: TGTGCCAGCAGCCAAGGGGACCCCGGAGGCTATGGCTACACCTTC
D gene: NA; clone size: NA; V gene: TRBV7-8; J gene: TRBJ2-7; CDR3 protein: CASSLEGGVEQYF; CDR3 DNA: TGTGCCAGCAGCTTGGAGGGGGGGGTCGAGCAGTACTTC
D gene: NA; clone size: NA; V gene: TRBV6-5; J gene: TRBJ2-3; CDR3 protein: CASSSGGRWTDTQYF; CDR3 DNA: TGTGCCAGCAGTTCTGGGGGGCGTTGGACAGATACGCAGTATTTT
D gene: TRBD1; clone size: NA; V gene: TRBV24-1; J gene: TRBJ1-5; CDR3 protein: CATSGNGTGDGQPQHF; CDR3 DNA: TGTGCCACCAGTGGTAACGGGACAGGGGACGGTCAGCCCCAGCATTTT
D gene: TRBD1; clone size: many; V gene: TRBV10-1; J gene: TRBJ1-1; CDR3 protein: CASSPKTGMNTEAFF; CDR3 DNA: TGCGCCAGCAGTCCTAAGACAGGGATGAACACTGAAGCTTTCTTT
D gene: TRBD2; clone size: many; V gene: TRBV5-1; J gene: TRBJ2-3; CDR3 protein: CASSSLQTSGSVDTQYF; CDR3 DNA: TGCGCCAGCAGCTCTCTTCAGACTAGCGGGAGCGTAGATACGCAGTATTTT
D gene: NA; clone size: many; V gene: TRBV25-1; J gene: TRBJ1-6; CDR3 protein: CASSRTVYNSPLHF; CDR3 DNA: TGTGCCAGCAGCAGGACAGTCTATAATTCACCCCTCCACTTT
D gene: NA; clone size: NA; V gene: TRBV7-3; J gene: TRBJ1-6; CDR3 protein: CASSRQENSPLHF; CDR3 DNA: TGTGCCAGCAGCCGACAGGAAAATTCACCCCTCCACTTT
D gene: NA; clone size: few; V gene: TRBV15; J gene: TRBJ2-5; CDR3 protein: CATSRGGQLETQYF; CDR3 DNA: TGTGCCACCAGCAGGGGAGGACAGTTAGAGACCCAGTACTTC
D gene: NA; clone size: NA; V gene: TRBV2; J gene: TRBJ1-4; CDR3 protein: CAEKGIGEKLFF; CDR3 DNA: TGTGCCGAGAAGGGGATAGGTGAAAAACTGTTTTTT
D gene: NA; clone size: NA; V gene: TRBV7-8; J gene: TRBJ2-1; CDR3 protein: CASSPGGTEQFF; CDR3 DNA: TGTGCCAGCAGCCCAGGCGGGACTGAGCAGTTCTTC
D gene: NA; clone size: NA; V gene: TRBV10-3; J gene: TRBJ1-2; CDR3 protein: CAISENRSPNYGYTF; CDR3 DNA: TGTGCCATCAGTGAGAACAGGAGCCCAAACTATGGCTACACCTTC
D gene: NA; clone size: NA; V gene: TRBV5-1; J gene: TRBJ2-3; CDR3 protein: CASSLLADTQYF; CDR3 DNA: TGCGCCAGCAGCCTCCTCGCAGATACGCAGTATTTT
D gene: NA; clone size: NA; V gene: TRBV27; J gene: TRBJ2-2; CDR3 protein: CASSFMTYTGELFF; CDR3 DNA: TGTGCCAGCAGTTTTATGACCTACACCGGGGAGCTGTTTTTT
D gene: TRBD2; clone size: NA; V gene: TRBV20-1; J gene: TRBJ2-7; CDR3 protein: CSARVSGAYEQYF; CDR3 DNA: TGCAGTGCTAGAGTTAGCGGGGCCTACGAGCAGTACTTC
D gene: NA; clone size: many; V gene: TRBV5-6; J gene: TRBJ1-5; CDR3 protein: CASSPTPSGQPQHF; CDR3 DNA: TGTGCCAGCAGCCCCACCCCTAGCGGGCAGCCCCAGCATTTT
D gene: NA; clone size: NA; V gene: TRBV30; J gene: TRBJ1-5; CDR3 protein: CAWDDSRNQPQHF; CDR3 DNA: TGTGCCTGGGACGACAGTCGCAATCAGCCCCAGCATTTT
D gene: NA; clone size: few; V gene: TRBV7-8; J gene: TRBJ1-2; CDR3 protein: CASSSRQPNYGYTF; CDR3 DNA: TGTGCCAGCAGTAGCCGACAGCCTAACTATGGCTACACCTTC
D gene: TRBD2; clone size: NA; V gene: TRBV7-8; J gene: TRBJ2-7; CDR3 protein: CASSLASREGYEQYF; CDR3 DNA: TGTGCCAGCAGCTTAGCGTCGCGGGAGGGCTACGAGCAGTACTTC
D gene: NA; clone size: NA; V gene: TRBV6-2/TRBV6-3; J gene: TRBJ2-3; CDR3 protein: CASSYFRADTQYF; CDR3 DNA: TGTGCCAGCAGTTACTTTCGGGCAGATACGCAGTATTTT
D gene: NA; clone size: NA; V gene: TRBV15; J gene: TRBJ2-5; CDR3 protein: CATSTGTRGETQYF; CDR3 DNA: TGTGCCACCAGCACCGGGACGCGCGGGGAGACCCAGTACTTC
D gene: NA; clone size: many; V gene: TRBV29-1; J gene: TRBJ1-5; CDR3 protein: CSVVEQLNQPQHF; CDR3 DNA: TGCAGCGTTGTGGAACAGCTCAATCAGCCCCAGCATTTT
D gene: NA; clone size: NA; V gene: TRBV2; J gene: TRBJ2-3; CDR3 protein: CASSVGRGTDTQYF; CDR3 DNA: TGTGCCAGCAGCGTGGGACGGGGCACAGATACGCAGTATTTT
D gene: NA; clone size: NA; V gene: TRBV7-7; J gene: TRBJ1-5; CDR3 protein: CASSLSDGQPQHF; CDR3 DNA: TGTGCTAGCAGCCTCTCTGATGGTCAGCCCCAGCATTTT
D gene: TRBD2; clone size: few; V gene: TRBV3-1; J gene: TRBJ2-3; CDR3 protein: CASSIRLAGGLDTQYF; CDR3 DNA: TGTGCCAGCAGCATACGACTAGCGGGAGGGTTAGATACGCAGTATTTT
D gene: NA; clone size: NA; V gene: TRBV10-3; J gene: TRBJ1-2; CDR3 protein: CAIKGANYGYTF; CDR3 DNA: TGTGCCATCAAAGGGGCTAACTATGGCTACACCTTC
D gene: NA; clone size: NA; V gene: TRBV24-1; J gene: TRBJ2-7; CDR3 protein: CATSDSRGLGLYEQYF; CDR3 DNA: TGTGCCACCAGTGACTCCAGGGGTCTAGGCCTCTACGAGCAGTACTTC
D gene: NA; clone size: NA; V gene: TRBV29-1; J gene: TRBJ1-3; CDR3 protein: CSVRRYSGNTIYF; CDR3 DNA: TGCAGCGTTCGGCGGTACTCTGGAAACACCATATATTTT
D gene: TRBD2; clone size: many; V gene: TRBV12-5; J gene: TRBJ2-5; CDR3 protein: CASGLVVAGEETQYF; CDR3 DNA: TGTGCTAGTGGTTTGGTAGTCGCGGGAGAAGAGACCCAGTACTTC
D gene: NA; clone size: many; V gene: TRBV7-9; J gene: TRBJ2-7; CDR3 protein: CASSLVGYEQYF; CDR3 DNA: TGTGCCAGCAGCTTGGTGGGCTACGAGCAGTACTTC
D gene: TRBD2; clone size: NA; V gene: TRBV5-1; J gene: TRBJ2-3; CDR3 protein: CASSFRTSGSTDTQYF; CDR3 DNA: TGCGCCAGCAGCTTCCGGACTAGCGGCAGCACAGATACGCAGTATTTT